This record covers a single T cell receptor beta chain. The antigen is unknown. The ends were cut back, 5 bases at V and 4 bases at J, with 6 bases in the middle. CDR1 SEHNR and CDR2 FQNEAQ come from the germline V gene (reference sequence). The CDR3 runs to 13 residues. TCRdb reprocessed the 5' RACE reads with MiXCR, giving one entry per CDR3 protein. Among under 450,000 distinct CDR3 sequences, 20% were seen once, and the ten largest hold around 12%. This entry comes from a study of CD8 T cells in ankylosing spondylitis. Notes on the study in general: A motif of eight highly homologous TCR beta variants was seen as apparently characteristic of ankylosing spondylitis blood.

Specimen: blood, either unsorted or a sorted T cell fraction (not recorded which). The source is a male donor with ankylosing spondylitis or in good health (not recorded which). The V and J genes are TRBV7-9 and TRBJ2-6; D remains unclear. CDR3 DNA sequence: TGTGCCAGCAGCCCCGAGGGGGCCAACGTCCTGACTTTC. Translated: CASSPEGANVLTF.